Listed here are 4 T cell receptor beta chains from one sample, sequenced in a study of blood T cells in healthy people across ages. Using a J-beta primer mix together with a sample-barcoded 5' primer, a second PCR was run for about 7 to 12 cycles. MiXCR, run by TCRdb on the 5' RACE reads, gives a single entry per CDR3 protein. In the table there are hundreds of thousands of distinct CDR3 sequences, about 55% of which are singletons. The specimen was blood. Receptor source: a man older than 75 in good health.

This CDR3 is CASSEARAPGAYGYTF. The CDR3 DNA reads as TGTGCCAGCAGTGAAGCGCGAGCCCCCGGGGCCTATGGCTACACCTTC. J is TRBJ1-2 and V is TRBV2; tentatively, D is TRBD1 (5 bases). V lost 0 bases and J lost 4, with 15 bases in between. Germline V lookup: CDR1 SNHLY, CDR2 FYNNEI. This CDR3 comprises 16 residues.

In this sample, this clonotype turned up a few times. This rearrangement joins TRBV24-1 to TRBJ2-1; 13 bases match TRBD2. V was clipped by 4 bases and J by 6 bases; unmatched bases: 8. Germline-derived CDR1 and CDR2 are KGHDR and SFDVKD. The CDR3 is made up of 17 amino acids. The CDR3 nucleotides are TGTGCCACCAGTGACCGAGGGACTAGCGGGGCCTGCAATGAGCAGTTCTTC. Translation gives CATSDRGTSGACNEQFF.

This chain joins TRBV19 and TRBJ2-3, with 8 bases matching TRBD1. V was pared by 3 bases and J by 4 bases, with 6 bases of the junction left unmatched. Germline V gives CDR1 LNHDA, CDR2 SQIVND (reference sequence). The CDR3 has 15 residues. The CDR3 DNA is TGTGCCAGTAGTATTGCAGGGGGCGGAGCAGATACGCAGTATTTT. This codes for CASSIAGGGADTQYF.

V usage is TRBV6-5 and J usage is TRBJ1-1; 8 positions agree with TRBD1. The CDR3 extends over 14 amino acids. The germline V gene has CDR1 MNHEY and CDR2 SVGAGI. V gave up 5 bases and J gave up 0 bases; unmatched junction bases: 2. CDR3 DNA sequence: TGTGCCAGCAGTAAACAGGGGGTGAACACTGAAGCTTTCTTT. It translates to CASSKQGVNTEAFF.